Below, 11 T cell receptor beta chains from the same sample are listed, as sequenced in a study of immune characterization of retroperitoneal liposarcoma. MiXCR, applied by TCRdb to the PCR reads, yields one record per CDR3 protein. The table includes 12,000 or so distinct CDR3 sequences, 26% detected once. Sequenced: tumor tissue. The receptors originated from a female donor with retroperitoneal liposarcoma.

This clonotype was detected only a few times. The chain has TRBV6-6 and TRBJ1-5; a weak D match, TRBD1 (6 bases). This CDR3 comprises 14 residues. Germline CDR1 reads MNHNY; CDR2 reads SVGAGI (reference sequence). Trimming cost V 2 bases and J 6 bases, with 11 bases left between them. The CDR3 protein is CASSYRDKRQPQHF. CDR3 DNA sequence: TGTGCCAGCAGTTACCGGGACAAACGTCAGCCCCAGCATTTT.

This clonotype was recorded many times. The V gene is TRBV6-1, the J gene TRBJ2-3; a weak D match, TRBD1 (6 bases). V was pared by 0 bases and J by 3 bases, with 10 bases between. Per germline, CDR1 MNHNS and CDR2 SASEGT. The CDR3 runs to 15 residues. CDR3 in amino acids: CASSEAQGSTDTQYF. In DNA form, the CDR3 reads TGTGCCAGCAGTGAAGCGCAGGGGTCAACAGATACGCAGTATTTT.

The rearrangement uses TRBV6-1 and TRBJ1-2; no firm D call. Germline CDR1 and CDR2: MNHNS and SASEGT. The CDR3 consists of 16 residues. The V and J ends lost 0 bases and 5 bases respectively, with 16 bases between them. The CDR3 nucleotides read TGTGCCAGCAGTGAAGCGCAACAGCCACTAATTTATGGCTACACCTTC. Translated: CASSEAQQPLIYGYTF.

This clonotype came up many times. The chain has TRBV11-1 and TRBJ2-5, with D unclear. The CDR3 has 12 residues. Germline CDR1 SGHAT, CDR2 FQDESV (reference sequence). Between the trimmed V and J ends, which lost 4 bases and 11 bases, there was a span of 14 bases. The CDR3 loop reads CASSYQSNEQYF. The CDR3 coding sequence is TGTGCCAGCAGCTACCAATCTAATGAGCAGTACTTC.

The chain joins TRBV11-3 to TRBJ2-5, with TRBD2 matching 15 bases. Germline V gene data show CDR1 as SGHNT and CDR2 as YENEEA. The CDR3 is 16 amino acids. V lost 5 bases and J lost 11; bases outside the gene matches: 12. The CDR3 DNA reads TGTGCCAGCAGCCCATTCGGACTAGCGGGAGGGAATGAGCAGTACTTC. The encoded protein is CASSPFGLAGGNEQYF.

The rearrangement joins TRBV6-5 to TRBJ1-5; possible D gene TRBD1, 5 bases. This CDR3 has 14 residues. Germline assignment: CDR1 MNHEY and CDR2 SVGAGI. The ends were cut back, 8 bases at V and 2 bases at J, with 13 bases in the middle. The CDR3 DNA is TGTGCCAGCGGGACCGGGAGTGGCAATCAGCCCCAGCATTTT. This translates into CASGTGSGNQPQHF.

In its sample, this clonotype was seen many times. The rearrangement links TRBV12-3 or TRBV12-4 to TRBJ1-2, with D possibly matching TRBD1 (6 bases). Between the trimmed V and J ends, which lost 3 bases and 3 bases, there was a span of 11 bases. The CDR3 spans 14 residues. The CDR3 loop reads CASSFRGVDYGYTF. CDR3 bases: TGTGCCAGCAGTTTCAGGGGTGTTGACTATGGCTACACCTTC.

This clonotype appeared a few times. The chain combines TRBV6-1 with TRBJ1-1, with D unclear. CDR3 length: 13 amino acids. CDR1 is MNHNS and CDR2 is SASEGT in the germline V gene. V was shortened by 7 bases and J by 1 base, with 10 bases between the two germline ends. The CDR3 DNA sequence: TGTGCCAGCAAGCCAGGCACGAACACTGAAGCTTTCTTT. Its translation: CASKPGTNTEAFF.

This clonotype was picked up one time. CDR3 loop: CASRLQGLGDTQYF. The DNA of the CDR3 is TGTGCCAGCAGGCTACAGGGACTGGGAGATACGCAGTATTTT. The genes are TRBV6-6 and TRBJ2-3; TRBD1 or TRBD2 may be the D gene (6 bases each). Germline CDR1 and CDR2: MNHNY and SVGAGI (reference sequence). The length of the CDR3 is 14 residues. Trimming shortened V by 6 bases and J by 5 bases, and 15 bases separated the two germline ends.

This chain uses TRBV5-1 with TRBJ2-5; D is perhaps TRBD2 (7 bases). Matching the DNA end better, TRBJ2-7 makes the J call doubtful. The length of the CDR3 is 14 residues. Germline CDR1 is SGHRS and CDR2 is YFSETQ. CDR3 coding DNA: TGCGCCAGCAGCTCCCACAGGGCGGGAGACGAGCAGTACTTC. Translation gives CASSSHRAGDEQYF.

In its sample, this clonotype was seen a few times. The CDR3 here is CASSWQGIGTDTQYF. Written as DNA, the CDR3 is TGTGCCAGCAGTTGGCAGGGGATAGGCACAGATACGCAGTATTTT. V gene TRBV6-1 combines with J gene TRBJ2-3; weak D call: TRBD1 (6 bases). The ends were cut back, 5 bases at V and 1 base at J, with 13 bases in the middle. Germline assignment: CDR1 MNHNS and CDR2 SASEGT. This CDR3 region has 15 residues.